The 12 T cell receptor beta chains in this list originate from one sample, sequenced in a study of identical twins. TCRdb used MiXCR to reprocess the 5' RACE reads, holding one entry per CDR3 protein. The data hold over 600,000 distinct CDR3 sequences, with around 21% observed a single time. These data are also associated with another study on T cells expressing NK-cell markers.

The sample consisted of PBMCs. These receptors were collected from a woman aged 18 to 35 in good health.

This clonotype has ten or more counts. This chain uses TRBV5-1 with TRBJ2-3; D is unresolved. The CDR3 sequence is 13 residues long. Germline values: CDR1 SGHRS, CDR2 YFSETQ. Trimming cost V 2 bases and J 1 base, with 5 bases left between them. CDR3: CASSLERTDTQYF. CDR3 DNA: TGCGCCAGCAGCTTAGAGCGCACAGATACGCAGTATTTT.

This clonotype was detected a few times. The chain links TRBV10-3 to TRBJ1-5, with 7 bases fitting TRBD1. In germline, CDR1 is ENHRY, CDR2 SYGVKD. The CDR3 contains 15 residues. V lost 3 bases, J lost 2 bases, and 4 bases stayed unmatched. The CDR3 DNA reads as TGTGCCATCAGTGATGGACAGGCAGGCAATCAGCCCCAGCATTTT. The encoded protein is CAISDGQAGNQPQHF.

This clonotype came up a few times. The rearrangement links TRBV6-1 to TRBJ2-3, with TRBD2 identical over 7 bases. V was clipped by 8 bases and J by 1 base; unmatched bases: 6. The germline V gene has CDR1 MNHNS and CDR2 SASEGT. The length of the CDR3 is 14 residues. The CDR3 sequence: CASSSGTRTDTQYF. The CDR3 nucleotides read TGTGCCAGCTCAAGCGGGACCCGCACAGATACGCAGTATTTT.

The chain has TRBV20-1 and TRBJ1-2; 7 bases line up with TRBD1. The ends lost 3 bases at V and 1 base at J; junction bases unmatched: 8. Germline V lookup: CDR1 DFQATT, CDR2 SNEGSKA (reference sequence). CDR3 length: 15 amino acids. CDR3 DNA: TGCAGTGCTAGTCACAGGGGATCGGGTAACTATGGCTACACCTTC. Its protein product is CSASHRGSGNYGYTF.

The genes are TRBV7-2 and TRBJ2-1; 8 bases map to TRBD2. V shed 2 bases and J 6 bases; nucleotides not matched to a gene: 12. The length of the CDR3 is 17 residues. Germline CDR1 and CDR2: SGHTA and FQGNSA. The CDR3 loop reads CASSLRGLAGGINEQFF. CDR3 sequence (DNA): TGTGCCAGCAGCTTACGGGGCCTCGCGGGGGGCATCAATGAGCAGTTCTTC. The variable domain in full, with the rest retrieved from reference TRBV7-2 and TRBJ2-1, is GAGVSQSPSNKVTEKGKDVELRCDPISGHTALYWYRQSLGQGLEFLIYFQGNSAPDKSGLPSDRFSAERTGGSVSTLTIQRTQQEDSAVYLCASSLRGLAGGINEQFFGPGTRLTVL.

The chain uses TRBV5-1 and TRBJ2-7; D may correspond to TRBD1 or TRBD2 (5 bases each). Trimming took 4 bases from V and 2 from J, leaving 13 bases between them. The CDR3 spans 14 residues. Looked up from germline, CDR1 is SGHRS and CDR2 is YFSETQ. CDR3 sequence reads: CASSVRDGAYEQYF. In nucleotides, the CDR3 is TGCGCCAGCAGCGTCCGGGACGGTGCCTACGAGCAGTACTTC.

This sequence joins TRBV20-1 and TRBJ1-1; the D gene is possibly TRBD1 (6 bases). The CDR3 is made up of 13 amino acids. Trimming took off 4 bases at V and 4 bases at J, with 13 bases between the two ends. CDR1 and CDR2 (germline): DFQATT, SNEGSKA (reference sequence). CDR3 nucleotides: TGCAGTGCTATCAGGGGATTGGGCACTGAAGCTTTCTTT. It codes for CSAIRGLGTEAFF.

Many counts were recorded for this clonotype. A junction boundary mismatches the germline segment, possibly from a read error. CDR3 bases: TGTGCCAGCAGCTTTCTAGCGGAAGGCACTGAAGTTTTCTTT. This sequence encodes CASSFLAEGTEVFF. The chain recombines TRBV7-2 with TRBJ1-1; D unresolved. Germline-derived CDR1 and CDR2 are SGHTA and FQGNSA. The length of the CDR3 is 14 residues.

V is TRBV6-1 and J is TRBJ2-1, with D possibly TRBD2 on 5 matching bases. This CDR3 has 14 residues. The V gene lost 6 bases and the J gene lost 6 bases, with 15 bases spanning the gap. The germline V gene has CDR1 MNHNS and CDR2 SASEGT. For the CDR3, the DNA is TGTGCCAGCAGCCGAGCCGGGGAAGTCAATGAGCAGTTCTTC. Its protein product is CASSRAGEVNEQFF.

The table lists this clonotype with a few counts. The gene calls are TRBV15 and TRBJ1-2; D is possibly TRBD1 (6 bases). Trimming took 5 bases from V and 8 from J, leaving 15 bases between them. Germline CDR1 and CDR2: LNHNV and YYDKDF (reference sequence). The CDR3 is 13 residues long. This CDR3 reads CATSPGTSRGYTF. The CDR3 nucleotides read TGTGCCACCAGCCCAGGGACATCTCGGGGCTACACCTTC.

The sample holds many counts of this clonotype. The rearrangement joins TRBV20-1 to TRBJ1-1; D ambiguous. Germline V gene data show CDR1 as DFQATT and CDR2 as SNEGSKA (reference sequence). The CDR3 totals 12 residues. V was clipped by 5 bases and J by 0 bases, with 7 bases between them. The CDR3 region is CSALRMNTEAFF. The CDR3, as DNA: TGCAGTGCTCTGAGGATGAACACTGAAGCTTTCTTT.

The V gene is TRBV29-1, the J gene TRBJ2-2, with D maybe TRBD1 (6 bases). V lost 5 bases and J 5 bases, leaving 9 bases between the germline ends. The CDR3 contains 12 residues. CDR1 SQVTM and CDR2 ANQGSEA come from the germline V gene. Here the CDR3 DNA reads TGCAGCGTTCTCCAGGGGACCGGGGAGCTGTTTTTT. Protein sequence: CSVLQGTGELFF.